This entry lists 8 T cell receptor beta chains sequenced from one sample in a study of T-cell memory formation after mild COVID-19. In TCRdb, the 5' RACE reads were re-called with MiXCR into one record per CDR3 protein. The table has hundreds of thousands of distinct CDR3 sequences, 18% seen once. The sample was PBMCs or a T cell subset sorted from them (not recorded which). All receptors come from an adult woman who had mild COVID-19 (a few samples of this study predate the infection). Cell type and time point are not known.

This clonotype was counted a few times. The V gene is TRBV6-1, the J gene TRBJ2-1; D might be TRBD1 (6 bases). Germline V gene sequence: CDR1 MNHNS, CDR2 SASEGT. The V end lost 3 bases, the J end lost 4 bases, and 16 bases lay between the germline ends. The CDR3 is 16 residues long. The CDR3 DNA follows: TGTGCCAGCAGTGATCTCGGGACACCTAATTACAATGAGCAGTTCTTC. This sequence encodes CASSDLGTPNYNEQFF.

This clonotype was seen repeatedly, ten times or more. The chain uses TRBV7-2 and TRBJ2-5, with D unclear. V gave up 1 base and J gave up 7 bases, with 10 bases separating them. CDR1 SGHTA and CDR2 FQGNSA come from the germline V gene. The CDR3 contains 13 residues. The CDR3 DNA reads TGTGCCAGCAGCTTAGGACCCTCGGGGACCCAGTACTTC. Its translation: CASSLGPSGTQYF.

This clonotype has a count of ten or more. The V call is TRBV12-3 or TRBV12-4, the J call TRBJ2-7, with D unclear. This CDR3 is built from 13 residues. V was pared by 3 bases and J by 2 bases, with 8 bases between. The CDR3 DNA is TGTGCCAGCAGTTTCCTGGAAACCTACGAGCAGTACTTC. Protein: CASSFLETYEQYF.

The sample holds a few counts of this clonotype. This chain links TRBV4-3 with TRBJ2-1, with D perhaps matching TRBD1 (7 bases). The CDR3 spans 19 residues. V lost 1 base, J lost 8 bases, and 27 bases lay in between. CDR1 is LGHNA, CDR2 YSLEER, per germline. The CDR3 here is CASSQGPSLLEGARHEQFF. The CDR3 coding sequence is TGCGCCAGCAGCCAAGGACCCTCCCTTTTGGAGGGGGCTCGGCATGAGCAGTTCTTC.

The chain carries TRBV9 and TRBJ2-7; no clear D. CDR1 is SGDLS and CDR2 is YYNGEE in the germline V gene. The V gene lost 0 bases and the J gene lost 3 bases, with 7 bases spanning the gap. CDR3 length: 13 residues. CDR3 in amino acids: CASSVDPGYEQYF. The CDR3 DNA reads TGTGCCAGCAGCGTAGACCCCGGCTACGAGCAGTACTTC. Full variable domain (missing parts from reference TRBV9 and TRBJ2-7): DSGVTQTPKHLITATGQRVTLRCSPRSGDLSVYWYQQSLDQGLQFLIQYYNGEERAKGNILERFSAQQFPDLHSELNLSSLELGDSALYFCASSVDPGYEQYFGPGTRLTVT.

This clonotype came up a few times. CDR3 coding DNA: TGTGCCAGCAGCAGAGGACTAGCGGGGACGAGCTCCTACGAGCAGTACTTC. Amino acids: CASSRGLAGTSSYEQYF. The chain couples TRBV11-1 to TRBJ2-7, with TRBD2 matching over 12 bases. Germline V CDR1 and CDR2: SGHAT, FQDESV (reference sequence). The CDR3 length is 17 residues. After removal of 5 bases from V and 0 bases from J, the junction contained 8 bases not matched to a gene.

This clonotype has more than one count but fewer than ten. V and J are TRBV19 and TRBJ1-2; D is unclear. This CDR3 comprises 12 residues. The V gene's germline CDR1 is LNHDA and CDR2 SQIVND (reference sequence). Between the trimmed V and J ends, which lost 8 bases and 2 bases, there was a span of 9 bases. The CDR3: CASGRINYGYTF. As DNA, the CDR3 is TGTGCCAGTGGACGGATAAACTATGGCTACACCTTC.

The sample holds a few counts of this clonotype. This rearrangement joins TRBV7-9 to TRBJ2-3; possible D gene TRBD1, 5 bases. The V and J ends lost 5 bases and 7 bases respectively, with 22 bases between them. The CDR3 totals 16 residues. CDR1 and CDR2 (germline): SEHNR, FQNEAQ (reference sequence). The DNA for the CDR3 is TGTGCCAGCAGCCAGAACTGGGGCCTCAACCCTTATACGCAGTATTTT. This encodes CASSQNWGLNPYTQYF.